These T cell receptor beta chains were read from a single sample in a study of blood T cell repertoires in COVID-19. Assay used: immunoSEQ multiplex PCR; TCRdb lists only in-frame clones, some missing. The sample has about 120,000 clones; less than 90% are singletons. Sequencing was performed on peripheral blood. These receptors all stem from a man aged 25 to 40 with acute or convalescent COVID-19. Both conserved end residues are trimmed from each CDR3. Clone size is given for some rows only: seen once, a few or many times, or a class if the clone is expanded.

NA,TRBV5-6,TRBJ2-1,ASSLETGWAIDEQF
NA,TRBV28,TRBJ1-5,ASSLYLYGQINQPQH
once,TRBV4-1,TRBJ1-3,ASSQMGDRAVSTIY
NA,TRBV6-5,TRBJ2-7,ASRRGTGVVGEQY
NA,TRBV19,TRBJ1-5,ASSPGSQPQH
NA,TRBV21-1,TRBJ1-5,ASSNLGNQPQH
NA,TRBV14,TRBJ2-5,ASSQDLYSRLETQY
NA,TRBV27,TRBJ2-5,ASSFASGGAETQY
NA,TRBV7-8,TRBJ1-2,ASSSDRVTNYGYT
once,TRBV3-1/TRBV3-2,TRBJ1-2,ASSQVRGAGYT
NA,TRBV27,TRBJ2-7,ASSRAGIRYPEQY
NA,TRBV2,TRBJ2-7,ASSEATRDSRTYEQY
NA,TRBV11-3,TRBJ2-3,ASRGESTDTQY
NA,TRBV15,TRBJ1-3,ATSKQVGNTIY
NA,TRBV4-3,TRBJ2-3,ASSQGFDRSTDTQY
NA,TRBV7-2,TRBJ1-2,ASSLSGEGYGYT
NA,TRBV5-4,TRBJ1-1,ASSSGTRAF
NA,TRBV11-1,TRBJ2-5,ASSFDRSETQY
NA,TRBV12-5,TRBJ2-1,ASGYPVAGGPYNEQF
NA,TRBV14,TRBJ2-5,ASSQDSVQETQY
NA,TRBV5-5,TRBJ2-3,ASSLDRAGDTQY
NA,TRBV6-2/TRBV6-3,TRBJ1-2,ASSPRFGQSFNYGYT
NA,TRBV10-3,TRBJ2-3,AISPPDSVTQY
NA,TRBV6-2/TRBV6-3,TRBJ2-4,ASSYSMGQGVAKNIQY
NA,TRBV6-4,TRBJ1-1,ASSAEETNTEAF
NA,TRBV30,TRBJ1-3,AWSVPGGLAGNTIY
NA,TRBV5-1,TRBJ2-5,ASSFRPRELGETQY
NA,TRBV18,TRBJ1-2,ASSRESANYGYT
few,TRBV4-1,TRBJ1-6,ASSQDGRARSNSPLH
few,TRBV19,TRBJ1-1,ASSLFPGQGVGNTEAF
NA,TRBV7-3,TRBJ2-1,ASSSTGGSYNEQF
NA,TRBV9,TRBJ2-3,ASSVVAGDTTDTQY
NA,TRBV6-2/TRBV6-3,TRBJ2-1,ASSYLQYNEQF
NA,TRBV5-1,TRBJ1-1,ASSPSGTGRTEAF
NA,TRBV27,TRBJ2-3,ASSFPPGQGADTQY
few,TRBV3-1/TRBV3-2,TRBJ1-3,ASSQLGHLSGNTIY
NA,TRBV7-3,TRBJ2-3,ASSLTLAGGTDTQY
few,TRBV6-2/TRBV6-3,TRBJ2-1,ASSYFPGEYNEQF
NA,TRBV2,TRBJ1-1,ASRPGNTEAF
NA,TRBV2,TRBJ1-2,ASSDNRGRGYT
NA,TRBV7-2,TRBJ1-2,ASSLILGLTEDGYT
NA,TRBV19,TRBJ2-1,ASSPGFSVQF
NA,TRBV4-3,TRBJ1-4,ASSQDGQGSNEKLF
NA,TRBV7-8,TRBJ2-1,ASSLTSGRASSYNEQF
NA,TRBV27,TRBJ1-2,ASSFDSHHYGYT
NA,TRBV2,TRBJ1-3,ASSEWASGNTIY
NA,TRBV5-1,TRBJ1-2,ASSTGQMVYGYT
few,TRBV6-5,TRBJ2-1,ASMVGEYNEQF
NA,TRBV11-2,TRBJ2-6,ASSSIDSFSGANVLT
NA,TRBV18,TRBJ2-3,ASSPGTSGTQY
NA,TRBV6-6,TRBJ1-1,ASSLGQGAGNTEAF
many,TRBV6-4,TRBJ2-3,ASSEREAPDTQY